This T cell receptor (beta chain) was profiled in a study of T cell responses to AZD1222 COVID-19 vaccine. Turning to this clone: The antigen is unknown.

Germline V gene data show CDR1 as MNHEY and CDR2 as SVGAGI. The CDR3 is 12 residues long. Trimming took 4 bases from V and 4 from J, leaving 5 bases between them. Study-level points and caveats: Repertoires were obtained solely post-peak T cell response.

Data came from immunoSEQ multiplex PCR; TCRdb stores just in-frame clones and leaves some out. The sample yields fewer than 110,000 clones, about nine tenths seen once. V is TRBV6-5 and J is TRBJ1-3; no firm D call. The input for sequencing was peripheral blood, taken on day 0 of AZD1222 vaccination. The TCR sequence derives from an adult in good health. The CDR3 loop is CASSSRGNTIYF. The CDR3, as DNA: TGTGCCAGCAGTTCTAGGGGAAACACCATATATTTT.